What follows are 30 T cell receptor beta chains derived from one specimen sequenced in a study of T cells after yellow fever vaccination. TCRdb passed the 5' RACE reads through MiXCR, listing each CDR3 protein once. The repertoire holds 110,000 to 150,000 distinct CDR3 sequences, with approximately 6.6% as singletons. Sequencing used CD4+ T cells sorted from PBMCs, obtained 10 days after the yellow fever booster vaccination. Receptors originate from a man younger than 40 who received the YFV17D yellow fever vaccine.

The chain has TRBV20-1 and TRBJ2-1; 10 bases are shared with TRBD2. Germline trimming cut 7 bases from V and 1 base from J; bases unmatched to any gene: 10. The CDR3 extends over 16 amino acids. In germline, CDR1 is DFQATT, CDR2 SNEGSKA (reference sequence). DNA of the CDR3: TGCAGTGTCCAGGATATACTAGCGGGATCCTACAATGAGCAGTTCTTC. Protein: CSVQDILAGSYNEQFF.

With respect to this clonotype: Relative to the germline gene, one junction end is altered; a read error may explain this. For the CDR3, the DNA is TGCTGTGCTCCCGGACTAGCGGAGGGGTACACCGGGGAGCTGTTTTTT. Amino acids: CCAPGLAEGYTGELFF. The chain employs TRBV20-1 and TRBJ2-2; 10 bases match TRBD2. CDR1 is DFQATT and CDR2 is SNEGSKA in the germline V gene (reference sequence). The CDR3 covers 16 residues.

The chain combines TRBV11-2 with TRBJ1-5, with D unresolved. CDR3 length: 14 amino acids. The V gene lost 0 bases and the J gene lost 11 bases, with 14 bases spanning the gap. The germline V gene encodes CDR1 SGHAT and CDR2 FQNNGV. CDR3 sequence reads: CASSLDPGRSTQHF. The DNA of the CDR3 is TGTGCCAGCAGCTTAGATCCGGGAAGGAGCACCCAGCATTTT.

This clonotype was recorded at least ten times. This rearrangement joins TRBV20-1 to TRBJ2-5; either TRBD1 or TRBD2 may fit D (5 bases each). Germline V lookup: CDR1 DFQATT, CDR2 SNEGSKA (reference sequence). CDR3 length equals 15 residues. The V and J ends lost 3 bases and 1 base respectively, with 15 bases between them. CDR3 residues: CSARSGTESQETQYF. The CDR3, as DNA: TGCAGTGCTAGGTCAGGGACCGAATCCCAAGAGACCCAGTACTTC.

This clonotype was seen a few times. This chain links TRBV7-9 with TRBJ2-7, with 12 bases identical to TRBD2. The length of the CDR3 is 16 residues. After removal of 2 bases from V and 5 bases from J, the junction contained 7 bases not matched to a gene. Per the germline V gene, CDR1 is SEHNR and CDR2 is FQNEAQ (reference sequence). CDR3 amino acids: CASSLSEGLAGNEQYF. The CDR3 DNA follows: TGTGCCAGCAGCTTATCCGAAGGACTAGCGGGGAACGAGCAGTACTTC.

This clonotype was seen many times. The V and J genes are TRBV21-1 and TRBJ1-2. TRBV21-1 constitutes a pseudogene. There are 12 residues in the CDR3. The CDR3 region is CASSIGRYGYTF. The CDR3 region has the DNA TGTGCCAGCAGCATCGGGAGATATGGCTACACCTTC.

The table lists this clonotype with many counts. The CDR3 nucleotides are TGCAGTGCCCCCTCCGGACTAGCGGGAGGGAACGAGCAGTACTTC. Protein sequence: CSAPSGLAGGNEQYF. The chain is built from TRBV20-1 and TRBJ2-7; 15 bases fit TRBD2. Germline-derived CDR1 and CDR2 are DFQATT and SNEGSKA (reference sequence). V shed 6 bases, J shed 5 bases, and the junction held 8 bases outside the gene matches. This CDR3 has 15 amino acids.

This clonotype was observed at least ten times. The chain has TRBV5-1 and TRBJ1-2; no clear D gene. The germline gives CDR1 SGHRS, CDR2 YFSETQ. The length of the CDR3 is 14 residues. The germline V and J ends were trimmed by 0 bases and 6 bases, with 12 bases remaining between them. CDR3 DNA sequence: TGCGCCAGCAGCTTGGTGGTAGCCGATCATGGCTACACCTTC. Its translation is CASSLVVADHGYTF.

There are many counts of this clonotype. This chain uses TRBV5-1 with TRBJ2-3; 10 bases agree with TRBD2. This CDR3 region has 18 residues. Germline values: CDR1 SGHRS, CDR2 YFSETQ. Losses at the gene ends were 3 bases for V and 5 bases for J; bases not matched to a gene: 15. CDR3 sequence reads: CASSSHGLADPTRDTQYF. For the CDR3, the DNA is TGCGCCAGCAGCTCTCACGGACTAGCGGACCCGACGCGAGATACGCAGTATTTT.

This clonotype has ten or more counts. V gene TRBV6-5 combines with J gene TRBJ2-1, with D perhaps TRBD2 (6 bases). CDR3 length: 11 amino acids. V was trimmed by 2 bases and J by 15 bases, leaving 11 bases between them. Germline V gene data show CDR1 as MNHEY and CDR2 as SVGAGI. CDR3 DNA: TGTGCCAGCAGTTACGGGGGGATAGGGTTCTTC. As protein: CASSYGGIGFF.

This clonotype was recorded at least ten times. The gene calls are TRBV24-1 and TRBJ1-4, with 7 positions matching TRBD1. CDR1 is KGHDR, CDR2 SFDVKD, per germline. This CDR3 region has 15 residues. After removal of 3 bases from V and 6 bases from J, the junction contained 6 bases not matched to a gene. The CDR3 sequence is CATSDQGGAYEKLFF. DNA of the CDR3: TGTGCCACCAGTGATCAAGGGGGCGCGTATGAAAAACTGTTTTTT.

This clonotype was counted at least ten times. This chain uses TRBV19 with TRBJ2-7, with 10 bases aligning to TRBD1. This CDR3 is 15 amino acids long. V trimming: 6 bases; J trimming: 4 bases; junction bases outside the gene matches: 9. The germline gives CDR1 LNHDA, CDR2 SQIVND (reference sequence). CDR3 in amino acids: CASRTTGGNLYEQYF. CDR3 in DNA: TGTGCCAGTAGGACGACAGGGGGCAATTTATACGAGCAGTACTTC.

In its sample, this clonotype was seen many times. This chain links TRBV7-9 with TRBJ2-2; the D gene is possibly TRBD2 (6 bases). The CDR3 consists of 16 residues. Germline lookup yields CDR1 SEHNR and CDR2 FQNEAQ (reference sequence). The V end was cut by 5 bases, the J end by 6 bases, with 19 bases between. CDR3 in amino acids: CASSTNIRLVAGELFF. In nucleotides, the CDR3 is TGTGCCAGCAGCACAAACATACGACTAGTAGCCGGGGAGCTGTTTTTT. Filled out from reference TRBV7-9 and TRBJ2-2, the complete variable domain reads DTGVSQNPRHKITKRGQNVTFRCDPISEHNRLYWYRQTLGQGPEFLTYFQNEAQLEKSRLLSDRFSAERPKGSFSTLEIQRTEQGDSAMYLCASSTNIRLVAGELFFGEGSRLTVL.

This clonotype was detected only a few times. This sequence joins TRBV30 and TRBJ2-7; 9 bases align to TRBD1. The CDR3 length is 14 residues. The V gene's germline CDR1 is GTSNPN and CDR2 SVGIG (reference sequence). The V and J ends lost 5 bases and 0 bases, in that order; junction bases with no gene match: 5. The CDR3 is CAWGTGIDSYEQYF. The CDR3 region has the DNA TGTGCCTGGGGGACAGGGATTGACTCCTACGAGCAGTACTTC.

The sample holds many counts of this clonotype. The V call is TRBV3-1, the J call TRBJ2-5; TRBD1 matches at 8 bases. The germline CDR1 and CDR2 sequences are LGHDT and YNNKEL (reference sequence). J gave up 5 bases and V 1 base, and 6 bases lay outside the gene matches. The CDR3 spans 15 residues. The CDR3, as DNA: TGTGCCAGCAGCCAAGGCGGCAGGGGGCTTGAGACCCAGTACTTC. Translating gives CASSQGGRGLETQYF.

The genes are TRBV12-3 or TRBV12-4 and TRBJ2-2; the match to TRBD2 covers 10 bases. CDR3 length equals 17 residues. Trimming cost V 3 bases and J 4 bases; bases outside gene matches: 8. The CDR3 DNA reads as TGTGCCAGCAGTTTGGTGTCTAGCGGGAGCCGCACCGGGGAGCTGTTTTTT. Its translation is CASSLVSSGSRTGELFF.

This clonotype has only a few counts. The chain combines TRBV5-1 with TRBJ2-1; D ambiguous. Germline V gives CDR1 SGHRS, CDR2 YFSETQ. This CDR3 has 13 residues. Trimming cost V 3 bases and J 4 bases, with 8 bases left between them. CDR3 nucleotides: TGCGCCAGCAGCTCCCCTTTATACAATGAGCAGTTCTTC. Protein product: CASSSPLYNEQFF.

Comment on this clonotype: A clone one base away is much larger, so this may be a read error. This chain connects TRBV6-2 or TRBV6-3 to TRBJ2-3; D not certain. V was clipped by 5 bases and J by 2 bases, with 5 bases between them. The germline CDR1 and CDR2 sequences are MNHEY and SVGEGT. The CDR3 spans 12 residues. CDR3 residues: CASSHNTDTQYF. As DNA, the CDR3 is TGTGCCAGCAGTCACAACACAGATACGCAGTATTTT.

This clonotype came up many times. This chain uses TRBV6-2 or TRBV6-3 with TRBJ2-2; 8 bases map to TRBD1. The CDR3 runs to 15 residues. After removal of 5 bases from V and 5 bases from J, the junction contained 7 bases not matched to a gene. Germline-derived CDR1 and CDR2 are MNHEY and SVGEGT. The CDR3 nucleotides are TGTGCCAGCAGTAGGCCGCGACAGGGGACCGGGGAGCTGTTTTTT. Translation: CASSRPRQGTGELFF.

This clonotype occurred many times. The chain recombines TRBV4-3 with TRBJ2-1; 9 bases agree with TRBD2. CDR1 and CDR2 from the germline V gene are LGHNA and YSLEER. Losses at the gene ends were 2 bases for V and 3 bases for J; bases not matched to a gene: 5. This CDR3 has 16 amino acids. The CDR3 DNA reads TGCGCCAGCAGCCAATGGCTAGCGGGGAACTACAATGAGCAGTTCTTC. Amino acids: CASSQWLAGNYNEQFF.

This clonotype has ten or more counts. The junction does not match germline at one end; this may be a read error. V and J are TRBV7-7 and TRBJ2-5; 8 nucleotides align to TRBD2. Germline V lookup: CDR1 SSHAT, CDR2 FNYEAQ (reference sequence). The CDR3 runs 14 residues. The CDR3 loop reads CASSLGLGAETQYF. In DNA, the CDR3 is TGTGCTAGCAGCTTGGGACTAGGGGCTGAGACCCAGTACTTC.

This clonotype occurred a few times. This chain uses TRBV10-3 with TRBJ2-7; the match to TRBD2 covers 7 bases. CDR3 length: 15 residues. CDR1 is ENHRY and CDR2 is SYGVKD in the germline V gene. Unmatched junction bases numbered 4, after V lost 2 bases and J lost 0 bases. CDR3 in DNA: TGTGCCATCAGTGAGGCTAGCGGTGGCTCCTACGAGCAGTACTTC. Encoded protein: CAISEASGGSYEQYF.

This clonotype was seen many times. The rearrangement links TRBV6-1 to TRBJ2-1; D is ambiguous. This CDR3 has 17 residues. CDR1 is MNHNS and CDR2 is SASEGT in the germline V gene. The V end lost 6 bases, the J end lost 1 base, and 19 bases lay between the germline ends. CDR3 DNA: TGTGCCAGCAGCCTACGTTTGCTCGCGGAATCCTACAATGAGCAGTTCTTC. Amino acids: CASSLRLLAESYNEQFF.

This clonotype was recorded a few times. The chain uses TRBV20-1 and TRBJ2-4; D gene uncertain. Germline CDR1 DFQATT, CDR2 SNEGSKA (reference sequence). V was trimmed by 3 bases and J by 1 base, leaving 13 bases between them. The CDR3 is 15 amino acids. DNA for the CDR3: TGCAGTGCTAGCCGACGTGACCTGGCCAAAAACATTCAGTACTTC. Encoded protein: CSASRRDLAKNIQYF.

This clonotype was picked up many times. The chain combines TRBV6-1 with TRBJ2-7; tentatively, D is TRBD2 (5 bases). Germline V CDR1 and CDR2: MNHNS, SASEGT. This CDR3 has 15 amino acids. V gave up 7 bases and J gave up 1 base, with 17 bases separating them. The CDR3 reads CASKRGPEQSYEQYF. The CDR3 coding sequence is TGTGCCAGCAAACGGGGTCCTGAACAGTCCTACGAGCAGTACTTC.

This clonotype was seen at least ten times. The V call is TRBV29-1, the J call TRBJ2-7, with 14 bases fitting TRBD2. The CDR3 spans 16 residues. Germline V CDR1 and CDR2: SQVTM, ANQGSEA. Unmatched junction bases numbered 12, after V lost 5 bases and J lost 6 bases. The CDR3 is CSVSGLAGGHEGEQYF. The CDR3 DNA is TGCAGCGTTTCAGGACTAGCGGGAGGACACGAAGGCGAGCAGTACTTC.

This clonotype was picked up many times. This rearrangement joins TRBV5-5 to TRBJ1-5, with TRBD1 as a possible D gene (6 bases). Germline values: CDR1 SGHKS, CDR2 YYEKEE (reference sequence). Trimming took off 1 base at V and 6 bases at J, with 17 bases between the two ends. The CDR3 extends over 16 amino acids. CDR3 DNA sequence: TGTGCCAGCAGCTTGAATCCGGGGGGGGCTAGTCAGCCCCAGCATTTT. It translates to CASSLNPGGASQPQHF.

The table lists this clonotype with many counts. The chain employs TRBV7-2 and TRBJ2-1, with 9 nucleotides matching TRBD2. J lost 4 bases, V lost 5 bases, and 9 bases had no gene match. CDR1 is SGHTA and CDR2 is FQGNSA in the germline V gene. This CDR3 comprises 16 residues. The CDR3 loop is CASSPPPSGVYNEQFF. In nucleotides, the CDR3 is TGTGCCAGCAGCCCTCCCCCTAGCGGGGTTTACAATGAGCAGTTCTTC.

This clonotype was counted ten times or more. The chain uses TRBV28 and TRBJ2-7; D is perhaps TRBD1 (6 bases). V dropped 7 bases and J dropped 6 bases, with 10 bases sitting between them. This CDR3 spans 11 amino acids. Per the germline V gene, CDR1 is MDHEN and CDR2 is SYDVKM. The DNA of the CDR3 is TGTGCCAGCACAGGGGTACGCGAGCAGTACTTC. Protein: CASTGVREQYF.

This clonotype has a handful of counts. The chain is built from TRBV20-1 and TRBJ2-1; 9 bases align to TRBD2. Trimming took 4 bases from V and 2 from J; bases not matched to a gene: 6. The CDR3 is 15 amino acids. Germline lookup yields CDR1 DFQATT and CDR2 SNEGSKA (reference sequence). The CDR3 nucleotides read TGCAGTGCTATCAGGGCTAGCGGGACCTACAATGAGCAGTTCTTC. Protein: CSAIRASGTYNEQFF.